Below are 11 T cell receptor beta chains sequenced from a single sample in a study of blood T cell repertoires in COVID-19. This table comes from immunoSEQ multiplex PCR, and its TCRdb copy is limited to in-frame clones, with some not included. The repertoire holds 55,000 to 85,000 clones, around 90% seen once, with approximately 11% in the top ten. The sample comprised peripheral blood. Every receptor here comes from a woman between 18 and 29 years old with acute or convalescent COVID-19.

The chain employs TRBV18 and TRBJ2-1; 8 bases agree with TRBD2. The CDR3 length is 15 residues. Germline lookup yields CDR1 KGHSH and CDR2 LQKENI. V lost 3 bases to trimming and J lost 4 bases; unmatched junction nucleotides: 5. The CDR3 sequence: CASSPRTGGYNEQFF. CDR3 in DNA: TGTGCCAGCTCACCGAGAACGGGGGGGTACAATGAGCAGTTCTTC.

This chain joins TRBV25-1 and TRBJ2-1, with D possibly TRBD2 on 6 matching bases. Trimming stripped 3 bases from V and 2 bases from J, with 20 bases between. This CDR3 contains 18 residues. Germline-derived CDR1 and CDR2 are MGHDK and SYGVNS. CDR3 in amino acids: CASSERGIGLAPYNEQFF. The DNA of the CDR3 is TGTGCCAGCAGTGAGCGGGGAATAGGGCTAGCCCCCTACAATGAGCAGTTCTTC.

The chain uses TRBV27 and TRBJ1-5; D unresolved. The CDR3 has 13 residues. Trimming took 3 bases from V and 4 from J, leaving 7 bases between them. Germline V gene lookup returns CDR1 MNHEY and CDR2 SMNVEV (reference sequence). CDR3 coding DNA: TGTGCCAGCAGTTTGGCGGGTAATCAGCCCCAGCATTTT. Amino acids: CASSLAGNQPQHF.

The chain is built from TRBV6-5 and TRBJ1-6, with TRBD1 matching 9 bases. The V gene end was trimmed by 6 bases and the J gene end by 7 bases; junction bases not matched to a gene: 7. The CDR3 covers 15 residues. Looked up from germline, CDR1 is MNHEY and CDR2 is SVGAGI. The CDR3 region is CASRSTGTGNSPLHF. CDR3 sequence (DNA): TGTGCCAGCAGATCGACCGGGACAGGGAATTCACCCCTCCACTTT.

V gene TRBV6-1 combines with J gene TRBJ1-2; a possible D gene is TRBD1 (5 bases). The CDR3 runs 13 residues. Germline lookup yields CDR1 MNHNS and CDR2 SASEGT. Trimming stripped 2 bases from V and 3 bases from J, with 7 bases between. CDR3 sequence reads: CASSERGDYGYTF. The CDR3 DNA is TGTGCCAGCAGTGAACGGGGGGACTATGGCTACACCTTC.

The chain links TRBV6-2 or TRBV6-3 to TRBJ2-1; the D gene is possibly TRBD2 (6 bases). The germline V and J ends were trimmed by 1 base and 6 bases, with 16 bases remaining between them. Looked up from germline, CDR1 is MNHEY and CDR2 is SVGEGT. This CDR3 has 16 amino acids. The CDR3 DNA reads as TGTGCCAGCAGTTACTTTCGGGGGATAAGAGGCAATGAGCAGTTCTTC. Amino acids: CASSYFRGIRGNEQFF.

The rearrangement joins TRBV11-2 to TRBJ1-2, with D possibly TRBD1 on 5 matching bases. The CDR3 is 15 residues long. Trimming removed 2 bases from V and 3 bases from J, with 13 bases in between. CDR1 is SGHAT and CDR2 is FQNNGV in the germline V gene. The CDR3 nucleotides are TGTGCCAGCAGCTTACGTGACAGAGGCGACTATGGCTACACCTTC. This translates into CASSLRDRGDYGYTF.

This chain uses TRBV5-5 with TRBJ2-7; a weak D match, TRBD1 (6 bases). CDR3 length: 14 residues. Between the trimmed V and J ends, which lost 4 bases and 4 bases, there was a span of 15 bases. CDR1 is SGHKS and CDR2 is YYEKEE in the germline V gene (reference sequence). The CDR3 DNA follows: TGTGCCAGCAGCCAGGGCTCCAGGGGTTACGAGCAGTACTTC. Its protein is CASSQGSRGYEQYF.

The CDR3 reads CASSVPGEGYGYTF. For the CDR3, the DNA is TGTGCCAGCAGCGTCCCAGGGGAAGGGTATGGCTACACCTTC. V gene TRBV5-4 combines with J gene TRBJ1-2, with D possibly TRBD1 on 6 matching bases. Trimming removed 4 bases from V and 5 bases from J, with 15 bases in between. The length of the CDR3 is 14 residues. Germline loops: CDR1 SGHNT, CDR2 YYREEE (reference sequence).

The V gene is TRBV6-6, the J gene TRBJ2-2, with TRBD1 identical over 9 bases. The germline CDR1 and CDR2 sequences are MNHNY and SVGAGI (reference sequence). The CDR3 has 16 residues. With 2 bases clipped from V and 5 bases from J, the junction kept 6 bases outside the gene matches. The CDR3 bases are TGTGCCAGCAGTTACAGGTTGACAGGGGGAACCGGGGAGCTGTTTTTT. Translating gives CASSYRLTGGTGELFF.

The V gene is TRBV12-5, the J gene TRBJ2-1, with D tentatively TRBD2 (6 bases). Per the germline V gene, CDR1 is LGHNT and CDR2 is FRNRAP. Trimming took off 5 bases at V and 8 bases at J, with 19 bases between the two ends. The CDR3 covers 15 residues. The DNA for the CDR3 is TGTGCTAGTGGTGGGGGACTGCGGTTGTCGGATGAGCAGTTCTTC. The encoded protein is CASGGGLRLSDEQFF.